This TCR beta chain was captured by sequencing in a study of glioma-infiltrating T cells after dendritic cell vaccination. Time point noted: after dendritic cell vaccination, including at tumor progression/relapse. Assay: immunoSEQ multiplex PCR; the TCRdb copy retains only in-frame clones and omits some. Of more than 75,000 clones listed, less than 90% were seen once; the top ten hold less than 7%. This CDR3 region has 14 residues. Germline V lookup: CDR1 SGHTA, CDR2 FQGNSA. V was pared by 5 bases and J by 14 bases, with 13 bases of the junction left unmatched. This chain uses TRBV7-2 with TRBJ2-3; 10 nucleotides match TRBD2. The TCR sequence derives from a human donor with glioblastoma. Sequenced material: blood, taken after dendritic cell vaccination. The CDR3 sequence is CASSPNFGAGGLYF. The CDR3 DNA is TGTGCCAGCAGCCCCAACTTCGGAGCGGGGGGGCTGTATTTT.